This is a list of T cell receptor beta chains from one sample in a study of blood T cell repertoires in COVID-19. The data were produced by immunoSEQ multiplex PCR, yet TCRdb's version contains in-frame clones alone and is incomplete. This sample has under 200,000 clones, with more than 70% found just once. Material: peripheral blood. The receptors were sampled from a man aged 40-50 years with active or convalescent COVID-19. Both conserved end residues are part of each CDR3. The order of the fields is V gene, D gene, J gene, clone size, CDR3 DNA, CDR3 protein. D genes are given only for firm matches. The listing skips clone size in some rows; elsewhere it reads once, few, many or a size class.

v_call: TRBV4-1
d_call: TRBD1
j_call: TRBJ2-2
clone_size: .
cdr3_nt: TGCGCCAGCAGCTTAGGGGACAGCAACACCGGGGAGCTGTTTTTT
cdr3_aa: CASSLGDSNTGELFF

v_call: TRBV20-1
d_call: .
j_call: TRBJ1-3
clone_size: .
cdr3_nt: TGCAGTGCTAGTTTTTTAGGGAGATCTGGAAACACCATATATTTT
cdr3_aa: CSASFLGRSGNTIYF

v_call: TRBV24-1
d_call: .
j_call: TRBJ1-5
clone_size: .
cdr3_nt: TGTGCCACCAGTGACAGTGTTAGCAATCAGCCCCAGCATTTT
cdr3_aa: CATSDSVSNQPQHF

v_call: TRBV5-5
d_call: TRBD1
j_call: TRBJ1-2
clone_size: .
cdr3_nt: TGTGCCAGCAGCTTGACAGGGGTAGAGGGCTACACCTTC
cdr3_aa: CASSLTGVEGYTF

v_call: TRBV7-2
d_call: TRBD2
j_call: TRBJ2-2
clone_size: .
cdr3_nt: TGTGCCAGCAGCCTTCAAGCGGGACCGAACACCGGGGAGCTGTTTTTT
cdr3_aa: CASSLQAGPNTGELFF

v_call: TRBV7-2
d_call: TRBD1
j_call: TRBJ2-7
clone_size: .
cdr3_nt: TGTGCCAGCAGCCGCGACAGGGCATACGAGCAGTACTTC
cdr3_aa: CASSRDRAYEQYF

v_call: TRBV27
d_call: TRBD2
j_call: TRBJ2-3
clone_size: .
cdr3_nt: TGTGCCAGCAGTTCCCGAATTAGCGGGGTCGGCACAGATACGCAGTATTTT
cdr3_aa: CASSSRISGVGTDTQYF

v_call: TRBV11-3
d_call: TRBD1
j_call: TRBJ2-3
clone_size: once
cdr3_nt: TGTGCCAGCAGCTTAGGACAGGGGGCAGATACGCAGTATTTT
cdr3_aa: CASSLGQGADTQYF

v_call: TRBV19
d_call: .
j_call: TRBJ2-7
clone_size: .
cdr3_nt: TGTGCCAGTATCTCGGGGAGTCCATACTACGAGCAGTACTTC
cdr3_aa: CASISGSPYYEQYF

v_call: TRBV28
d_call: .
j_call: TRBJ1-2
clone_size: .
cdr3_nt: TGTGCCAGCAGTTCGGACAGTGCGAACTATGGCTACACCTTC
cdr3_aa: CASSSDSANYGYTF

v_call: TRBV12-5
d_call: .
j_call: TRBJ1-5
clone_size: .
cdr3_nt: TGTGCTAGTGGATCGACAGGTACTCAGCCCCAGCATTTT
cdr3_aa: CASGSTGTQPQHF